Below are 29 T cell receptor beta chains sequenced from a single sample in a study of T cell responses to AZD1222 COVID-19 vaccine. Generated by immunoSEQ multiplex PCR, the TCRdb table keeps only in-frame clones and is missing some. This sample has under 150,000 clones, with about nine tenths found just once. Sequenced here: peripheral blood, sampled 28 days after the second AZD1222 dose. The receptors originated from an adult who received the AZD1222 COVID-19 vaccine.

The V and J genes are TRBV7-3 and TRBJ2-1; D gene uncertain. Trimming shortened V by 5 bases and J by 0 bases, and 5 bases separated the two germline ends. The V gene's germline CDR1 is SGHTA and CDR2 FQGTGA. The CDR3 spans 13 residues. The CDR3 reads CASSISSYNEQFF. CDR3 coding DNA: TGTGCCAGCAGCATAAGCTCCTACAATGAGCAGTTCTTC.

The chain carries TRBV19 and TRBJ1-2, with 9 bases that match TRBD1. Trimming cost V 9 bases and J 13 bases; bases outside gene matches: 21. Germline assignment: CDR1 LNHDA and CDR2 SQIVND (reference sequence). This CDR3 is built from 15 residues. For the CDR3, the DNA is TGTGCCAGAAAAATTTCCGGGACAGGGTCGATACCGTTCACCTTC. This encodes CARKISGTGSIPFTF. Variable domain in full (rest from reference TRBV19 and TRBJ1-2): DGGITQSPKYLFRKEGQNVTLSCEQNLNHDAMYWYRQDPGQGLRLIYYSQIVNDFQKGDIAEGYSVSREKKESFPLTVTSAQKNPTAFYLCARKISGTGSIPFTFGSGTRLTVV.

The J gene is TRBJ1-5, the V gene TRBV7-2, with D tentatively TRBD1 (6 bases). V lost 7 bases and J 7 bases, leaving 20 bases between the germline ends. The CDR3 runs to 15 residues. In germline, CDR1 is SGHTA, CDR2 FQGNSA. The CDR3 coding sequence is TGTGCCAGCACCCCGGGGAGGGGGTCTGGACAGCCCCAGCATTTT. Protein sequence: CASTPGRGSGQPQHF.

The chain has TRBV6-5 and TRBJ1-4, with a weak D call TRBD1 (5 bases). The germline CDR1 and CDR2 sequences are MNHEY and SVGAGI. Trimming cost V 6 bases and J 4 bases, with 12 bases left between them. The CDR3 extends over 14 amino acids. CDR3 in DNA: TGTGCCAGCAGAAGAGGGGCGGGTAATGAAAAACTGTTTTTT. This encodes CASRRGAGNEKLFF.

J is TRBJ1-1 and V is TRBV7-6; TRBD1 matches 9 bases. Germline V gene sequence: CDR1 SGHVS, CDR2 FNYEAQ. The CDR3 is made up of 15 amino acids. V lost 5 bases, J lost 4 bases, and 8 bases stayed unmatched. The CDR3 spells CASSPWTGAGTEAFF. In DNA, the CDR3 is TGTGCCAGCAGCCCATGGACAGGGGCTGGCACTGAAGCTTTCTTT.

This chain joins TRBV11-2 and TRBJ1-4; 10 bases are a match to TRBD1. Germline assignment: CDR1 SGHAT and CDR2 FQNNGV. Trimming at V came to 5 bases and at J to 6 bases, leaving 9 bases not matched to a gene. CDR3 length: 16 amino acids. CDR3 sequence: CASSPGDRGEYEKLFF. The CDR3 bases are TGTGCCAGCAGCCCGGGGGACAGGGGCGAGTATGAAAAACTGTTTTTT.

This clone was recorded only once. J is TRBJ1-5 and V is TRBV14; D call uncertain. In germline, CDR1 is SGHDN, CDR2 FVKESK. Trimming stripped 3 bases from V and 4 bases from J, with 7 bases between. CDR3 length: 13 residues. The CDR3 loop is CASSHGGNQPQHF. CDR3 coding DNA: TGTGCCAGCAGCCACGGAGGTAATCAGCCCCAGCATTTT.

V usage is TRBV6-5 and J usage is TRBJ2-7; tentatively, D is TRBD1 (6 bases). Germline CDR1 and CDR2: MNHEY and SVGAGI. The germline V and J ends were trimmed by 4 bases and 5 bases, with 18 bases remaining between them. The CDR3 is made up of 15 amino acids. This chain's CDR3 is CASSSPRDKRNEQYV. CDR3 nucleotides: TGTGCCAGCAGTTCCCCCCGGGACAAGAGGAACGAGCAGTACGTC.

V usage is TRBV11-1 and J usage is TRBJ2-1, with 7 bases lining up with TRBD2. Trimming took 9 bases from V and 7 from J; bases not matched to a gene: 12. This CDR3 has 14 residues. CDR1 is SGHAT and CDR2 is FQDESV in the germline V gene (reference sequence). The CDR3: CASSRRRESNEQFF. The DNA for the CDR3 is TGTGCCAGTAGCCGTAGGCGGGAGTCGAATGAGCAGTTCTTC.

The chain joins TRBV29-1 to TRBJ2-7; 8 nucleotides agree with TRBD2. The V segment lost 3 bases and the J segment 7 bases; nucleotides outside the gene matches: 8. Germline V gene sequence: CDR1 SQVTM, CDR2 ANQGSEA. The CDR3 has 13 amino acids. The CDR3 sequence is CSVETGGTTEQYF. The CDR3 coding sequence is TGCAGCGTTGAGACGGGAGGGACTACGGAGCAGTACTTC.

The rearrangement joins TRBV28 to TRBJ1-5; D possibly corresponds to TRBD1 (5 bases). There are 16 residues in the CDR3. V was pared by 4 bases and J by 0 bases, with 13 bases between. Per the germline V gene, CDR1 is MDHEN and CDR2 is SYDVKM. This chain's CDR3 is CASSSRRGYSNQPQHF. The CDR3 region has the DNA TGTGCCAGCAGTTCCCGCCGGGGCTATAGCAATCAGCCCCAGCATTTT.

This clone was seen more than once but under ten times. This chain connects TRBV4-3 to TRBJ2-3, with 8 bases lining up with TRBD2. CDR3 length equals 15 residues. V shed 2 bases, J shed 4 bases, and the junction held 5 bases outside the gene matches. Germline lookup yields CDR1 LGHNA and CDR2 YSLEER. CDR3 sequence reads: CASSQLAGGADTQYF. As DNA, the CDR3 is TGCGCCAGCAGCCAATTGGCCGGGGGGGCAGATACGCAGTATTTT.

The rearrangement links TRBV10-3 to TRBJ1-3; D may be TRBD1 (6 bases). The CDR3 contains 16 residues. V dropped 3 bases and J dropped 1 base, with 13 bases sitting between them. Germline V gene data show CDR1 as ENHRY and CDR2 as SYGVKD. CDR3 bases: TGTGCCATCAGTGATCCAGGGGTTGGTTCTGGAAACACCATATATTTT. It translates to CAISDPGVGSGNTIYF.

V and J are TRBV30 and TRBJ1-5; TRBD1 is a possible D gene (5 bases). CDR1 is GTSNPN and CDR2 is SVGIG in the germline V gene (reference sequence). This CDR3 is 15 amino acids long. The V and J ends lost 3 bases and 4 bases respectively, with 16 bases between them. CDR3 protein: CAWRATVGVNQPQHF. CDR3 in DNA: TGTGCCTGGAGGGCTACGGTAGGGGTTAATCAGCCCCAGCATTTT.

A single count supports this clone. The rearrangement uses TRBV23-1 and TRBJ1-3; D uncertain. TRBV23-1 is known as an ORF, though its function is uncertain. The length of the CDR3 is 14 residues. V dropped 2 bases and J dropped 0 bases, with 5 bases sitting between them. The CDR3 is CASSQKGSGNTIYF. The CDR3 DNA follows: TGCGCCAGCAGTCAAAAGGGCTCTGGAAACACCATATATTTT.

V and J are TRBV15 and TRBJ1-4; D gene uncertain. V shed 0 bases and J shed 2 bases, with 10 bases lying between them. The CDR3 totals 16 residues. Germline V gene data show CDR1 as LNHNV and CDR2 as YYDKDF (reference sequence). CDR3 amino acids: CATSRDWKGTNEKLFF. CDR3 DNA: TGTGCCACCAGCAGAGATTGGAAGGGCACTAATGAAAAACTGTTTTTT.

V is TRBV28 and J is TRBJ1-2; no clear D. The CDR3 consists of 13 residues. Germline V gives CDR1 MDHEN, CDR2 SYDVKM. V was shortened by 2 bases and J by 7 bases, with 11 bases between the two germline ends. The CDR3 nucleotides read TGTGCCAGCAGTTTACCCGGACGGTCTGGCTACACCTTC. It translates to CASSLPGRSGYTF.

The chain recombines TRBV25-1 with TRBJ2-5; D not resolved. Per germline, CDR1 MGHDK and CDR2 SYGVNS. Trimming removed 4 bases from V and 4 bases from J, with 13 bases in between. The CDR3 totals 14 residues. Here the CDR3 DNA reads TGTGCCAGCAGTGGAGCTAGGTTAAGAGAGACCCAGTACTTC. Its protein is CASSGARLRETQYF.

The chain joins TRBV9 to TRBJ2-5; TRBD1 agrees at 10 bases. This CDR3 has 15 residues. Trimming at V came to 4 bases and at J to 2 bases, leaving 5 bases not matched to a gene. Looked up from germline, CDR1 is SGDLS and CDR2 is YYNGEE. The CDR3 reads CASSPWTGGQETQYF. CDR3 DNA sequence: TGTGCCAGCAGCCCCTGGACAGGGGGGCAAGAGACCCAGTACTTC.

V is TRBV6-1 and J is TRBJ1-1; the match to TRBD1 covers 9 bases. Germline lookup yields CDR1 MNHNS and CDR2 SASEGT. There are 15 residues in the CDR3. The V and J ends lost 2 bases and 4 bases, in that order; junction bases with no gene match: 5. Written as DNA, the CDR3 is TGTGCCAGCAGTGAAAGGACAGGGGTGGGCACTGAAGCTTTCTTT. Translation: CASSERTGVGTEAFF.

This chain's CDR3 is CASRPGTENNQPQHF. As DNA, the CDR3 is TGTGCCAGCAGACCCGGGACAGAAAATAATCAGCCCCAGCATTTT. The genes are TRBV27 and TRBJ1-5, with 7 bases aligning to TRBD1. Unmatched junction bases numbered 9, after V lost 6 bases and J lost 4 bases. The CDR3 is made up of 15 amino acids. Germline V gene lookup returns CDR1 MNHEY and CDR2 SMNVEV (reference sequence).

V usage is TRBV27 and J usage is TRBJ2-1; 7 bases are shared with TRBD2. CDR1 MNHEY and CDR2 SMNVEV come from the germline V gene (reference sequence). V was pared by 6 bases and J by 2 bases, with 7 bases of the junction left unmatched. This CDR3 contains 15 residues. The CDR3 reads CASRDLAGAYNEQFF. For the CDR3, the DNA is TGTGCCAGCAGGGACTTAGCGGGTGCCTACAATGAGCAGTTCTTC.

The rearrangement uses TRBV7-2 and TRBJ1-1, with D possibly matching TRBD1 (5 bases). The CDR3 contains 15 residues. CDR1 is SGHTA and CDR2 is FQGNSA in the germline V gene. Between the trimmed V and J ends, which lost 2 bases and 5 bases, there was a span of 15 bases. The CDR3 DNA is TGTGCCAGCAGCTTAATCGGGACCCCGCGTACTGAAGCTTTCTTT. As protein: CASSLIGTPRTEAFF.

This clone was seen only once. This chain joins TRBV9 and TRBJ1-2, with D uncertain. V shed 0 bases and J shed 1 base, with 10 bases lying between them. Germline values: CDR1 SGDLS, CDR2 YYNGEE. The CDR3 has 15 residues. The CDR3 loop reads CASSVGWEGNYGYTF. CDR3 nucleotide sequence: TGTGCCAGCAGCGTAGGTTGGGAGGGTAACTATGGCTACACCTTC.

This clone was seen only once. The chain has TRBV28 and TRBJ2-7, with TRBD1 matching over 7 bases. This CDR3 is 14 amino acids long. With 7 bases clipped from V and 0 bases from J, the junction kept 6 bases outside the gene matches. Germline V gene sequence: CDR1 MDHEN, CDR2 SYDVKM. The CDR3: CASIRDRASYEQYF. In DNA, the CDR3 is TGTGCCAGCATAAGGGACAGAGCCTCCTACGAGCAGTACTTC.

V usage is TRBV5-1 and J usage is TRBJ2-1; 9 bases fit TRBD1. The V gene end was trimmed by 0 bases and the J gene end by 8 bases; junction bases not matched to a gene: 9. Germline V gives CDR1 SGHRS, CDR2 YFSETQ. CDR3 length: 16 amino acids. The CDR3 reads CASSLALRDRDHEQFF. CDR3 bases: TGCGCCAGCAGCTTGGCCTTACGGGACAGGGACCATGAGCAGTTCTTC.

This chain connects TRBV9 to TRBJ1-6; D may be TRBD1 (5 bases). The CDR3 is 15 residues long. Trimming took off 3 bases at V and 7 bases at J, with 14 bases between the two ends. The germline V gene has CDR1 SGDLS and CDR2 YYNGEE. CDR3 protein: CASSDREGSNSPLHF. The CDR3, as DNA: TGTGCCAGCAGCGACCGAGAGGGGTCGAATTCACCCCTCCACTTT.

This chain links TRBV3-1 (or the pseudogene TRBV3-2) with TRBJ1-6; maybe TRBD1 (5 bases). V shed 4 bases and J shed 10 bases, with 5 bases lying between them. The germline gives CDR1 LGHDT, CDR2 YNNKEL (reference sequence). This CDR3 is built from 11 residues. CDR3 in amino acids: CASSRGSPLHF. In DNA form, the CDR3 reads TGTGCCAGCAGCCGGGGCTCACCCCTCCACTTT.

This rearrangement joins TRBV13 to TRBJ2-6, with no clear D. Germline CDR1 PRHDT, CDR2 FYEKMQ (reference sequence). V was trimmed by 3 bases and J by 0 bases, leaving 15 bases between them. This CDR3 is 18 amino acids long. This CDR3 is CASSFTTTMDSGANVLTF. Here the CDR3 DNA reads TGTGCCAGCAGCTTTACAACCACTATGGACTCTGGGGCCAACGTCCTGACTTTC. The variable domain in full, completed from reference TRBV13 and TRBJ2-6, reads AAGVIQSPRHLIKEKRETATLKCYPIPRHDTVYWYQQGPGQDPQFLISFYEKMQSDKGSIPDRFSAQQFSDYHSELNMSSLELGDSALYFCASSFTTTMDSGANVLTFGAGSRLTVL.